These 17 T cell receptor beta chains originate from one sample sequenced in a study of blood T cell repertoires in COVID-19. The data were produced by immunoSEQ multiplex PCR, yet TCRdb's version contains in-frame clones alone and is incomplete. Here the sample spans under 400,000 clones, approximately 88% being singletons. The sequencing sample was made of peripheral blood. All receptors come from a woman in her 30s with COVID-19, enrolled during active disease.

The J gene is TRBJ2-7, the V gene TRBV20-1; 8 bases match TRBD1. The junction had 3 bases not matched to a gene; V was cut back by 3 bases and J by 5 bases. Germline values: CDR1 DFQATT, CDR2 SNEGSKA (reference sequence). The CDR3 runs 12 residues. In DNA form, the CDR3 reads TGCAGTGCTAGTTCAGGGGGCCACGAGCAGTACTTC. As protein: CSASSGGHEQYF.

The genes are TRBV7-2 and TRBJ1-4; no definite D call. This CDR3 contains 15 residues. Trimming pared 5 bases from V and 3 bases from J, leaving 13 bases between. Germline CDR1 SGHTA, CDR2 FQGNSA. The CDR3 DNA reads TGTGCCAGCAGCCACCACAGTTCACCTAATGAAAAACTGTTTTTT. Translated: CASSHHSSPNEKLFF.

The rearrangement joins TRBV10-2 to TRBJ2-7, with D possibly TRBD2 on 6 matching bases. The CDR3 extends over 14 amino acids. The germline gives CDR1 WSHSY, CDR2 SAAADI. Trimming left V 5 bases short and J 1 base short, with 12 bases between. The CDR3 here is CASSPGTQSYEQYF. The CDR3, as DNA: TGCGCCAGCAGTCCCGGGACTCAATCCTACGAGCAGTACTTC.

This clone turned up a few times. The chain links TRBV5-6 to TRBJ2-2; a weak D match, TRBD1 (5 bases). V dropped 4 bases and J dropped 1 base, with 11 bases sitting between them. This CDR3 comprises 15 residues. From germline, CDR1 is SGHDT and CDR2 YYEEEE. The CDR3 protein is CASSGATGNTGELFF. For the CDR3, the DNA is TGTGCCAGCAGCGGGGCCACAGGGAACACCGGGGAGCTGTTTTTT.

V and J are TRBV7-9 and TRBJ1-1; D call uncertain. The CDR3 loop spans 14 amino acids. V lost 3 bases, J lost 4 bases, and 12 bases lay in between. Germline lookup yields CDR1 SEHNR and CDR2 FQNEAQ (reference sequence). Written as DNA, the CDR3 is TGTGCCAGCAGCTTCATCGGGGTTTCCACTGAAGCTTTCTTT. Protein product: CASSFIGVSTEAFF.

The V call is TRBV11-2, the J call TRBJ2-3, with 8 bases lining up with TRBD2. The CDR3 runs 15 residues. Germline-derived CDR1 and CDR2 are SGHAT and FQNNGV. J lost 0 bases, V lost 5 bases, and 4 bases had no gene match. CDR3 amino acids: CASSPGGPSTDTQYF. The CDR3 DNA reads as TGTGCCAGCAGCCCGGGGGGGCCTAGCACAGATACGCAGTATTTT.

The chain uses TRBV24-1 and TRBJ2-1; 8 positions agree with TRBD1. The CDR3 consists of 15 residues. Unmatched junction bases numbered 8, after V lost 6 bases and J lost 5 bases. CDR1 KGHDR and CDR2 SFDVKD come from the germline V gene. CDR3 sequence (DNA): TGTGCCACCAGTACCCGGGACAGGTGGGACAATGAGCAGTTCTTC. Translating gives CATSTRDRWDNEQFF.

The rearrangement joins TRBV7-3 to TRBJ2-5; TRBD2 agrees at 15 bases. Looked up from germline, CDR1 is SGHTA and CDR2 is FQGTGA. This CDR3 is built from 17 residues. V shed 0 bases and J 1 base; nucleotides not matched to a gene: 0. The CDR3 DNA reads as TGTGCCAGCAGCTTAACGGGACTAGCGGGGGGCCAAGAGACCCAGTACTTC. Translation gives CASSLTGLAGGQETQYF.

The chain couples TRBV21-1 to TRBJ1-4; the table's D call, TRBD1, has no DNA check behind it. TRBV21-1 is assigned pseudogene status. The CDR3 has 14 residues. The DNA for the CDR3 is TGTGCCAGCACTTCAGGGGAGTGCGGTGAAAAACTGTTTTTT. Translation gives CASTSGECGEKLFF.

For this clone: Other DNA sequences in this specimen translate into the identical CDR3. This chain's CDR3 is CASSLAASGGTGELFF. As DNA, the CDR3 is TGTGCCAGCAGCTTAGCCGCTAGCGGCGGCACCGGGGAGCTGTTTTTT. The chain links TRBV7-2 to TRBJ2-2, with 7 bases aligning to TRBD2. The CDR3 is 16 residues long. Looked up from germline, CDR1 is SGHTA and CDR2 is FQGNSA. Germline trimming cut 0 bases from V and 4 bases from J; bases unmatched to any gene: 5.

The chain combines TRBV12-3 or TRBV12-4 with TRBJ1-1, with unresolved D. V shed 6 bases and J shed 11 bases, with 13 bases lying between them. This CDR3 has 11 residues. CDR3 in amino acids: CASSQQWRAFF. The CDR3 bases are TGTGCCAGCAGCCAACAGTGGAGGGCTTTCTTT.

V is TRBV4-1 and J is TRBJ1-3; 7 bases fit TRBD1. Looked up from germline, CDR1 is MGHRA and CDR2 is YSYEKL. This CDR3 region has 15 residues. V was clipped by 2 bases and J by 0 bases; unmatched bases: 1. DNA for the CDR3: TGCGCCAGCAGCCAAACAGGGGTCTCTGGAAACACCATATATTTT. Residues: CASSQTGVSGNTIYF.

Only one count was recorded for this clone. Other DNA sequences of this sample code for an identical CDR3. The genes are TRBV2 and TRBJ1-2, with 8 bases matching TRBD1. V dropped 6 bases and J dropped 4; count of bases not matched to a gene: 4. Germline loops: CDR1 SNHLY, CDR2 FYNNEI. The CDR3 extends over 13 amino acids. In DNA form, the CDR3 reads TGTGCCAGCAGCGGACAGGGCTCCTATGGCTACACCTTC. Its protein is CASSGQGSYGYTF.

The CDR3 DNA follows: TGTGCCAGCTCACCGGGGGCGAGAAACACTGAAGCTTTCTTT. As protein: CASSPGARNTEAFF. J is TRBJ1-1 and V is TRBV18; a possible D gene is TRBD1 (6 bases). Deletions cut 3 bases from V and 2 bases from J, with 10 bases between. The CDR3 contains 14 residues. Germline V gives CDR1 KGHSH, CDR2 LQKENI.

The J gene is TRBJ1-5, the V gene TRBV27; 9 nucleotides match TRBD1. The length of the CDR3 is 17 residues. Germline V gene lookup returns CDR1 MNHEY and CDR2 SMNVEV (reference sequence). V lost 1 base to trimming and J lost 1 base; unmatched junction nucleotides: 5. The chain's CDR3 is CASSLYWDRASNQPQHF. For the CDR3, the DNA is TGTGCCAGCAGTTTATACTGGGACAGGGCGAGCAATCAGCCCCAGCATTTT.

This chain joins TRBV9 and TRBJ1-1, with 10 bases that match TRBD1. With V trimmed by 0 bases and J by 5 bases, 4 bases remained unmatched. The CDR3 extends over 15 amino acids. Looked up from germline, CDR1 is SGDLS and CDR2 is YYNGEE. The CDR3 DNA reads as TGTGCCAGCAGCGTAGGCGGGACAGGGGATACTGAAGCTTTCTTT. Encoded protein: CASSVGGTGDTEAFF.

CDR3 amino acids: CASSQVYSSGNTIYF. The CDR3 coding sequence is TGCGCCAGCAGCCAAGTGTACAGCTCTGGAAACACCATATATTTT. V gene TRBV4-1 combines with J gene TRBJ1-3; no clear D gene. The germline gives CDR1 MGHRA, CDR2 YSYEKL. This CDR3 contains 15 residues. The V end was cut by 1 base, the J end by 0 bases, with 7 bases between.